These T cell receptor beta chains were read from a single sample in a study of technical replicates of blood from a handful of donors. Some clones are missing from TCRdb's copy, which holds only in-frame ones; the method was immunoSEQ multiplex PCR. Among some 70,000 clones listed, approximately 90% were seen once. Sequencing was carried out using PBMCs. The receptors shown here come from a human donor in good health. Some clones in this sample may be carry-over from other donors' samples. Both conserved end residues are part of each CDR3. The D gene is left open where the match is weak. Only part of the rows carry a size: once, few, many, or a class if the clone is expanded.

TRBJ2-7,once,TRBV2,TRBD1,CASMTGTGSYEQYF,TGTGCCAGCATGACCGGGACAGGTTCCTACGAGCAGTACTTC
TRBJ1-2,NA,TRBV10-3,NA,CAISEYGGYTF,TGTGCCATCAGTGAGTACGGTGGCTACACCTTC
TRBJ2-5,NA,TRBV10-3,TRBD1,CAISGTGSGQETQYF,TGTGCCATCAGTGGGACAGGGTCGGGGCAAGAGACCCAGTACTTC
TRBJ2-1,few,TRBV6-5,NA,CASSYRRGGEDEQFF,TGTGCCAGCAGTTACCGGCGTGGGGGCGAGGATGAGCAGTTCTTC
TRBJ1-4,NA,TRBV25-1,TRBD1,CASRQGANEKLFF,TGTGCCAGCAGACAGGGGGCTAATGAAAAACTGTTTTTT
TRBJ1-4,NA,TRBV5-5,TRBD1,CASSPGQGISVRKLFF,TGTGCCAGCAGCCCCGGACAGGGTATTTCTGTACGGAAACTGTTTTTT
TRBJ2-7,NA,TRBV7-2,TRBD2,CASSLTAGGFYEQYF,TGTGCCAGCAGCTTAACGGCGGGAGGGTTCTACGAGCAGTACTTC
TRBJ1-5,NA,TRBV2,NA,CASLEEGKGPQHF,TGTGCCAGCCTCGAGGAGGGAAAAGGCCCCCAGCATTTT
TRBJ2-5,NA,TRBV4-3,NA,CASSQEQEFGETQYF,TGCGCCAGCAGCCAAGAACAGGAATTCGGGGAGACCCAGTACTTC
TRBJ2-5,NA,TRBV4-1,NA,CASSQDRNSGPRTQYF,TGCGCCAGCAGCCAAGATCGGAATAGCGGACCACGTACCCAGTACTTC
TRBJ2-7,once,TRBV7-2,TRBD2,CASSILSGGAYEQYF,TGTGCCAGCAGCATCCTAAGCGGGGGGGCCTACGAGCAGTACTTC
TRBJ2-1,NA,TRBV2,TRBD2,CASSEAGGFRNEQFF,TGTGCCAGCAGTGAAGCGGGAGGGTTCCGCAATGAGCAGTTCTTC
TRBJ1-2,NA,TRBV7-8,NA,CASSLGVGGYGYTF,TGTGCCAGCAGCTTAGGGGTAGGAGGTTATGGCTACACCTTC
TRBJ1-1,NA,TRBV6-5,NA,CASSTTGNTEAFF,TGTGCCAGCAGTACAACAGGGAACACTGAAGCTTTCTTT
TRBJ2-1,NA,TRBV5-4,TRBD1,CASRGQGMYEQFF,TGTGCCAGCAGGGGACAGGGTATGTATGAGCAGTTCTTC
TRBJ2-5,NA,TRBV19,NA,CASSGGSGMDQETQYF,TGTGCCAGTAGTGGGGGGTCGGGGATGGACCAAGAGACCCAGTACTTC
TRBJ2-7,few,TRBV7-3,TRBD1,CASSLTVVTGGVNDF,TGTGCCAGCAGCTTAACCGTAGTTACAGGGGGCGTGAACGACTTC
TRBJ2-1,NA,TRBV25-1,NA,CASSPRLGGQFF,TGTGCCAGCAGTCCCAGACTCGGGGGGCAGTTCTTC
TRBJ2-1,NA,TRBV4-3,NA,CASSPLLDTSYNEQFF,TGCGCCAGCAGTCCCCTCCTGGACACCTCCTACAATGAGCAGTTCTTC
TRBJ2-1,NA,TRBV29-1,TRBD2,CSVGYRGRAGNEQFF,TGCAGCGTTGGCTATCGAGGGAGGGCCGGTAATGAGCAGTTCTTC
TRBJ2-7,many,TRBV5-4,TRBD1,CASSLAAGDRGHEQYF,TGTGCCAGCAGCTTGGCCGCAGGGGACAGGGGCCACGAGCAGTACTTC
TRBJ2-7,NA,TRBV5-1,TRBD2,CASRPSGGSTYEQYF,TGCGCCAGCAGACCTAGCGGGGGGTCCACCTACGAGCAGTACTTC
TRBJ1-2,few,TRBV2,TRBD1,CASSEQGDYGYTF,TGTGCCAGCAGTGAACAGGGGGACTATGGCTACACCTTC
TRBJ2-7,NA,TRBV15,TRBD1,CATSRLRDRAYEQYF,TGTGCCACCAGCAGACTTCGGGACAGGGCCTACGAGCAGTACTTC
TRBJ1-2,NA,TRBV12-5,NA,CASGEVNFRSVDYGYTF,TGTGCTAGTGGTGAGGTCAACTTTCGGAGCGTCGACTATGGCTACACCTTC
TRBJ2-6,NA,TRBV15,NA,CATSRGAGSSGANVLTF,TGTGCCACCAGCAGAGGGGCAGGTTCCTCTGGGGCCAACGTCCTGACTTTC
TRBJ2-7,NA,TRBV29-1,TRBD2,CSVGGTSISYEQYF,TGCAGCGTTGGGGGGACTAGCATCTCCTACGAGCAGTACTTC
TRBJ2-1,NA,TRBV30,NA,CAWTQGNEQFF,TGTGCCTGGACCCAGGGTAATGAGCAGTTCTTC
TRBJ2-2,few,TRBV15,TRBD2,CATGIAGFTGELFF,TGTGCCACCGGTATAGCGGGATTCACCGGGGAGCTGTTTTTT
TRBJ2-2,NA,TRBV13,TRBD1,CASSLGGDRVNPGELFF,TGTGCCAGCAGCTTAGGAGGTGACAGGGTCAATCCCGGGGAGCTGTTTTTT
TRBJ1-4,NA,TRBV7-9,NA,CASTHEATNEKLFF,TGTGCCAGCACTCACGAGGCAACTAATGAAAAACTGTTTTTT
TRBJ2-3,NA,TRBV2,TRBD2,CASRAGGPSTDTQYF,TGTGCCAGCAGAGCGGGGGGCCCTAGCACAGATACGCAGTATTTT
TRBJ1-5,NA,TRBV15,NA,CATSRMDGHNQPQHF,TGTGCCACCAGCCGTATGGACGGACACAATCAGCCCCAGCATTTT
TRBJ1-1,few,TRBV29-1,NA,CSADSPRANTEAFF,TGCAGCGCAGATTCCCCCAGGGCGAACACTGAAGCTTTCTTT
TRBJ1-2,NA,TRBV6-6,TRBD1,CASSYNIGQDDDGYTF,TGTGCCAGCAGTTACAACATCGGACAGGACGACGATGGCTACACCTTC
TRBJ2-3,NA,TRBV5-8,TRBD1,CASSLDRTGPQYF,TGTGCCAGCAGCTTGGATCGGACAGGGCCGCAGTATTTT
TRBJ1-2,once,TRBV15,NA,CATSRDLMLANYGYTF,TGTGCCACCAGCAGAGATCTGATGTTAGCTAACTATGGCTACACCTTC
TRBJ2-3,NA,TRBV6-1,TRBD2,CASKREGNTDTQYF,TGTGCCAGCAAGCGGGAGGGCAACACAGATACGCAGTATTTT
TRBJ2-3,NA,TRBV7-9,TRBD2,CASSFGAGGDTQYF,TGTGCCAGCAGCTTCGGGGCGGGGGGGGATACGCAGTATTTT
TRBJ1-1,NA,TRBV7-9,TRBD1,CASRTDRGNAEAFF,TGTGCCAGCAGAACGGACAGGGGCAACGCTGAAGCTTTCTTT
TRBJ1-6,NA,TRBV4-3,TRBD1,CASSPDRGNSPLHF,TGCGCCAGCAGCCCAGACAGGGGTAATTCACCCCTCCACTTT
TRBJ1-2,NA,TRBV4-3,NA,CASSQDRLQGNSNGYTF,TGCGCCAGCAGCCAAGATAGACTTCAGGGGAATAGTAATGGCTACACCTTC
TRBJ2-3,NA,TRBV4-1,NA,CASSVGLSTDTQYF,TGCGCCAGCTCAGTGGGCCTTAGCACAGATACGCAGTATTTT
TRBJ2-7,NA,TRBV5-1,TRBD1,CASSLEGQGANEQYF,TGCGCCAGCAGCTTGGAGGGACAGGGGGCGAACGAGCAGTACTTC
TRBJ2-1,NA,TRBV18,TRBD2,CASSPLVTLAGGIEQFF,TGTGCCAGCTCACCCCTCGTCACACTAGCGGGAGGAATTGAGCAGTTCTTC
TRBJ2-7,NA,TRBV4-3,NA,CASSQWGVSEQYF,TGCGCCAGCAGCCAATGGGGGGTCAGCGAGCAGTACTTC
TRBJ2-2,NA,TRBV5-4,TRBD2,CASSLGLAGGRGELFF,TGTGCCAGCAGCTTGGGACTAGCGGGGGGTAGGGGGGAGCTGTTTTTT
TRBJ2-2,NA,TRBV27,TRBD2,CASRDGGIRTGELFF,TGTGCCAGCAGAGACGGGGGGATTCGCACCGGGGAGCTGTTTTTT
TRBJ2-2,few,TRBV19,NA,CASSIPGTGELFF,TGTGCCAGTAGTATCCCGGGGACCGGGGAGCTGTTTTTT
TRBJ2-7,NA,TRBV6-5,TRBD1,CASSYDRDRPYEQYF,TGTGCCAGCAGTTACGATCGGGACAGACCCTACGAGCAGTACTTC
TRBJ1-2,NA,TRBV29-1,NA,CSVRTGSTFGYAF,TGCAGCGTTAGAACCGGGTCGACGTTCGGCTACGCCTTC
TRBJ2-6,NA,TRBV9,NA,CASRGGLGANVLTF,TGTGCCAGCAGGGGGGGGCTTGGGGCCAACGTCCTGACTTTC
TRBJ2-3,NA,TRBV7-2,TRBD2,CASSDGTSGRGDTQYF,TGTGCCAGCAGCGATGGGACTAGCGGGAGAGGGGATACGCAGTATTTT
TRBJ2-1,NA,TRBV4-2,TRBD2,CASSPVTSGGAHEQFF,TGTGCCAGCAGCCCAGTCACTAGCGGGGGGGCCCATGAGCAGTTCTTC
TRBJ1-2,NA,TRBV6-6,TRBD1,CASRYDRGYGYTF,TGTGCCAGCAGGTACGACAGGGGATATGGCTACACCTTC
TRBJ2-1,NA,TRBV7-3,TRBD2,CASSSPASGGHYNEQFF,TGTGCCAGCAGCTCCCCGGCTAGCGGGGGACACTACAATGAGCAGTTCTTC
TRBJ2-1,NA,TRBV19,NA,CASSTQRALGNEQFF,TGTGCCAGTAGTACTCAGAGGGCGTTAGGCAATGAGCAGTTCTTC
TRBJ1-5,NA,TRBV2,TRBD1,CASQQGNNNQPQHF,TGTGCCAGCCAACAGGGGAACAACAATCAGCCCCAGCATTTT